Each of the 17 T cell receptor beta chains below was sequenced from the same sample in a study of vaccination and CD4 T cells after COVID-19. Each CDR3 protein is one row after TCRdb ran MiXCR on the PCR reads. Among 26,000 or so distinct CDR3 sequences listed, 50% were seen once. The time point: late sampling 161 to 241 days after vaccination in three convalescent patients. The sample in question was CD4+ T cells from blood, obtained about 7 months after SARS-CoV-2 vaccination. These TCRs come from a human donor who had recovered from COVID-19.

This chain links TRBV27 with TRBJ2-7, with 9 bases identical to TRBD1. Per germline, CDR1 MNHEY and CDR2 SMNVEV (reference sequence). The CDR3 has 18 amino acids. V lost 6 bases and J lost 1; bases outside the gene matches: 16. The CDR3 loop reads CASRVRTGVGGWSYEQYF. For the CDR3, the DNA is TGTGCCAGCAGGGTCCGGACAGGGGTAGGTGGGTGGTCCTACGAGCAGTACTTC.

A few counts support this clonotype. This chain links TRBV20-1 with TRBJ1-5; 9 bases align to TRBD1. Looked up from germline, CDR1 is DFQATT and CDR2 is SNEGSKA (reference sequence). With 3 bases clipped from V and 4 bases from J, the junction kept 16 bases outside the gene matches. There are 18 residues in the CDR3. This CDR3 reads CSASNRGRESGGNQPQHF. CDR3 DNA: TGCAGTGCTAGTAACAGGGGGCGAGAGTCGGGTGGGAATCAGCCCCAGCATTTT.

The chain recombines TRBV20-1 with TRBJ2-7; D unresolved. Germline CDR1 reads DFQATT; CDR2 reads SNEGSKA (reference sequence). The CDR3 covers 12 residues. V dropped 6 bases and J dropped 3 bases, with 12 bases sitting between them. The CDR3 here is CSARKSLYEQYF. DNA of the CDR3: TGCAGTGCCCGGAAGAGTCTCTACGAGCAGTACTTC.

V and J are TRBV20-1 and TRBJ2-3, with 12 bases identical to TRBD2. V shed 6 bases and J 3 bases; nucleotides not matched to a gene: 7. This CDR3 contains 15 residues. Germline CDR1 and CDR2: DFQATT and SNEGSKA (reference sequence). The CDR3 spells CSALTSGSSTDTQYF. The CDR3 nucleotides are TGCAGTGCGTTGACTAGCGGGAGTTCGACAGATACGCAGTATTTT.

J is TRBJ1-1 and V is TRBV10-3, with D perhaps matching TRBD1 (6 bases). Germline-derived CDR1 and CDR2 are ENHRY and SYGVKD. This CDR3 has 11 residues. Deletions cut 4 bases from V and 8 bases from J, with 8 bases between. The CDR3 DNA reads TGTGCCATCAGTGGAGACAGGGAAGCTTTCTTT. Its protein product is CAISGDREAFF.

This clonotype was observed a few times. V and J are TRBV7-3 and TRBJ1-1; a possible D gene is TRBD1 (6 bases). V was pared by 4 bases and J by 4 bases, with 13 bases between. This CDR3 comprises 14 residues. Germline loops: CDR1 SGHTA, CDR2 FQGTGA. The DNA of the CDR3 is TGTGCCAGCAGCTCACAGGGTAGCAGCACTGAAGCTTTCTTT. Translated: CASSSQGSSTEAFF.

The chain is built from TRBV20-1 and TRBJ2-1, with D hard to call. Germline V gene sequence: CDR1 DFQATT, CDR2 SNEGSKA (reference sequence). The ends were cut back, 7 bases at V and 7 bases at J, with 11 bases in the middle. The CDR3 has 11 amino acids. CDR3 protein: CSGAVGNEQFF. CDR3 sequence (DNA): TGCAGTGGGGCCGTGGGTAATGAGCAGTTCTTC.

This clonotype has more than one count but fewer than ten. V gene TRBV28 combines with J gene TRBJ1-2; TRBD1 matches 9 bases. The CDR3 contains 13 residues. V lost 8 bases, J lost 7 bases, and 8 bases stayed unmatched. The germline gives CDR1 MDHEN, CDR2 SYDVKM. CDR3 amino acids: CASRYQGQGGYTF. CDR3 nucleotides: TGTGCCAGCCGCTACCAGGGACAGGGTGGCTACACCTTC.

The chain couples TRBV7-2 to TRBJ2-1; TRBD2 matches at 9 bases. Germline V gene data show CDR1 as SGHTA and CDR2 as FQGNSA. This CDR3 spans 16 amino acids. Losses at the gene ends were 4 bases for V and 3 bases for J; bases not matched to a gene: 7. In DNA, the CDR3 is TGTGCCAGCAGCTCGCCTAGCGGGACCCGCTACAATGAGCAGTTCTTC. Translation: CASSSPSGTRYNEQFF. Supplemented by reference TRBV7-2 and TRBJ2-1, the full variable domain reads GAGVSQSPSNKVTEKGKDVELRCDPISGHTALYWYRQSLGQGLEFLIYFQGNSAPDKSGLPSDRFSAERTGGSVSTLTIQRTQQEDSAVYLCASSSPSGTRYNEQFFGPGTRLTVL.

This chain joins TRBV6-2 or TRBV6-3 and TRBJ2-6; D remains unclear. The CDR3 length is 15 residues. Germline lookup yields CDR1 MNHEY and CDR2 SVGEGT. V was cut by 2 bases and J by 0 bases, with 5 bases left in between. The CDR3: CASSYKGSGANVLTF. The CDR3 DNA reads TGTGCCAGCAGTTACAAGGGCTCTGGGGCCAACGTCCTGACTTTC.

The CDR3 reads CASSVAERQFF. CDR3 nucleotide sequence: TGTGCCAGTAGTGTAGCGGAAAGGCAGTTCTTC. The chain carries TRBV19 and TRBJ2-1; TRBD2 might be the D (6 bases). The V end was cut by 5 bases, the J end by 12 bases, with 11 bases between. This CDR3 has 11 amino acids. The germline V gene has CDR1 LNHDA and CDR2 SQIVND (reference sequence).

The rearrangement joins TRBV27 to TRBJ2-3; 8 bases are a match to TRBD2. V lost 6 bases and J lost 1; bases outside the gene matches: 3. The CDR3 is 14 residues long. Germline lookup yields CDR1 MNHEY and CDR2 SMNVEV (reference sequence). This CDR3 reads CASRLGGGTDTQYF. The CDR3 DNA reads TGTGCCAGCAGACTCGGGGGGGGCACAGATACGCAGTATTTT.

This clonotype occurred a few times. This chain connects TRBV6-1 to TRBJ1-2; TRBD1 agrees at 8 bases. This CDR3 has 10 residues. Trimming cost V 6 bases and J 10 bases; bases outside gene matches: 1. In germline, CDR1 is MNHNS, CDR2 SASEGT. CDR3 sequence reads: CASRGQAYTF. The CDR3 nucleotides read TGTGCCAGCAGGGGACAGGCCTACACCTTC.

The sample holds a few counts of this clonotype. As DNA, the CDR3 is TGCAGTGCTAAGCAGCAGAACACTGAAGCTTTCTTT. It encodes CSAKQQNTEAFF. The chain recombines TRBV20-1 with TRBJ1-1, with D unclear. Looked up from germline, CDR1 is DFQATT and CDR2 is SNEGSKA (reference sequence). This CDR3 comprises 12 residues. Trimming cost V 4 bases and J 1 base, with 7 bases left between them.

This chain joins TRBV6-1 and TRBJ1-1; the D is unclear. CDR3 length: 13 residues. V was cut by 10 bases and J by 0 bases, with 12 bases left in between. Germline V CDR1 and CDR2: MNHNS, SASEGT. The CDR3 DNA sequence: TGTGCCACTTCGACCGTCATGAACACTGAAGCTTTCTTT. This sequence encodes CATSTVMNTEAFF.

V gene TRBV12-3 or TRBV12-4 combines with J gene TRBJ1-1; TRBD1 matches at 7 bases. Trimming removed 5 bases from V and 4 bases from J; junction bases left unmatched: 7. CDR3 length equals 14 residues. The CDR3 loop reads CASSPPTGRTEAFF. The CDR3 nucleotides read TGTGCCAGCAGTCCACCGACAGGGCGCACTGAAGCTTTCTTT.

The J gene is TRBJ2-7, the V gene TRBV19; D possibly corresponds to TRBD2 (5 bases). The CDR3 covers 16 residues. V lost 5 bases to trimming and J lost 3 bases, with 20 bases between them. CDR1 and CDR2 (germline): LNHDA, SQIVND (reference sequence). CDR3 in amino acids: CASSPRGASRSYEQYF. In DNA form, the CDR3 reads TGTGCCAGTAGTCCGCGCGGAGCTAGCCGGAGCTACGAGCAGTACTTC. The variable domain in full, completed from reference TRBV19 and TRBJ2-7, reads DGGITQSPKYLFRKEGQNVTLSCEQNLNHDAMYWYRQDPGQGLRLIYYSQIVNDFQKGDIAEGYSVSREKKESFPLTVTSAQKNPTAFYLCASSPRGASRSYEQYFGPGTRLTVT.